Presented here are 25 T cell receptor beta chains from one specimen sequenced in a study of blood T cell repertoires in COVID-19. Assay: immunoSEQ multiplex PCR; the TCRdb copy retains only in-frame clones and omits some. The sample yields 200,000 to 300,000 clones, about 86% seen once. The material sequenced was peripheral blood. All receptors derive from a man aged 25-45 years with active or convalescent COVID-19.

The chain carries TRBV18 and TRBJ1-1; D perhaps matches TRBD1 (5 bases). Trimming cost V 1 base and J 5 bases, with 20 bases left between them. CDR3 length: 17 residues. Germline CDR1 KGHSH, CDR2 LQKENI. For the CDR3, the DNA is TGTGCCAGCTCACCACTAGATTTGAGCGGGGCTCGGACTGAAGCTTTCTTT. Its translation: CASSPLDLSGARTEAFF.

This rearrangement joins TRBV30 to TRBJ1-1; the D gene is possibly TRBD1 (5 bases). Germline CDR1 GTSNPN, CDR2 SVGIG (reference sequence). This CDR3 has 14 residues. Between the trimmed V and J ends, which lost 4 bases and 4 bases, there was a span of 16 bases. CDR3 nucleotide sequence: TGTGCCTGGATTAGGAGGGACTGGGGCACTGAAGCTTTCTTT. It translates to CAWIRRDWGTEAFF.

J is TRBJ1-5 and V is TRBV27; possibly TRBD1 for D (5 bases). Germline CDR1 reads MNHEY; CDR2 reads SMNVEV (reference sequence). Trimming stripped 2 bases from V and 4 bases from J, with 9 bases between. The CDR3 sequence is 14 residues long. CDR3 residues: CASSLQGRNQPQHF. CDR3 bases: TGTGCCAGCAGTTTACAGGGTAGAAATCAGCCCCAGCATTTT.

DNA of the CDR3: TGTGCCAGCAGCTCCCTCTCCCACAGGGTCTTCTACGAGCAGTACTTC. Translated: CASSSLSHRVFYEQYF. V is TRBV7-2 and J is TRBJ2-7, with D maybe TRBD1 (6 bases). Trimming removed 4 bases at V and 3 bases at J, with 19 bases between. This CDR3 contains 16 residues. Per germline, CDR1 SGHTA and CDR2 FQGNSA.

This chain joins TRBV13 and TRBJ1-3, with TRBD1 identical over 7 bases. From germline, CDR1 is PRHDT and CDR2 FYEKMQ (reference sequence). The J segment lost 4 bases and the V segment lost 5 bases, leaving 14 bases of the junction unmatched. CDR3 length: 17 amino acids. The CDR3 DNA follows: TGTGCCAGCAGCCCTTTGTTTCAGGGGGAGTCAGGAAACACCATATATTTT. Translation: CASSPLFQGESGNTIYF.

This sequence joins TRBV13 and TRBJ2-7; 7 nucleotides match TRBD1. V lost 1 base to trimming and J lost 6 bases; unmatched junction nucleotides: 12. CDR1 PRHDT and CDR2 FYEKMQ come from the germline V gene (reference sequence). This CDR3 region has 16 residues. The CDR3 reads CASSLEALDREGEQYF. CDR3 nucleotide sequence: TGTGCCAGCAGCTTAGAGGCCCTTGACAGGGAAGGCGAGCAGTACTTC.

The chain joins TRBV7-9 to TRBJ1-6; 9 positions agree with TRBD1. Per the germline V gene, CDR1 is SEHNR and CDR2 is FQNEAQ (reference sequence). The V gene end was trimmed by 5 bases and the J gene end by 10 bases; junction bases not matched to a gene: 12. CDR3 length equals 16 residues. This CDR3 is CASSVGMDRGKSPLHF. CDR3 bases: TGTGCCAGCAGCGTAGGGATGGACAGGGGAAAATCACCCCTCCACTTT. Full variable domain (remainder filled in from reference TRBV7-9 and TRBJ1-6): DTGVSQNPRHKITKRGQNVTFRCDPISEHNRLYWYRQTLGQGPEFLTYFQNEAQLEKSRLLSDRFSAERPKGSFSTLEIQRTEQGDSAMYLCASSVGMDRGKSPLHFGNGTRLTVT.

The chain combines TRBV5-4 with TRBJ1-1; TRBD1 might be the D (5 bases). Trimming removed 1 base from V and 4 bases from J, with 11 bases in between. This CDR3 region has 14 residues. The germline CDR1 and CDR2 sequences are SGHNT and YYREEE (reference sequence). The CDR3: CASSLISGGTEAFF. CDR3 DNA sequence: TGTGCCAGCAGCTTGATTTCGGGGGGCACTGAAGCTTTCTTT. Looking up the rest from reference TRBV5-4 and TRBJ1-1 gives the full variable domain: ETGVTQSPTHLIKTRGQQVTLRCSSQSGHNTVSWYQQALGQGPQFIFQYYREEENGRGNFPPRFSGLQFPNYSSELNVNALELDDSALYLCASSLISGGTEAFFGQGTRLTVV.

This clone has a single count. The rearrangement uses TRBV4-2 and TRBJ2-5; 8 nucleotides line up with TRBD2. V dropped 3 bases and J dropped 5; count of bases not matched to a gene: 11. The CDR3 loop spans 16 amino acids. Per the germline V gene, CDR1 is LGHNA and CDR2 is YNFKEQ. CDR3 bases: TGTGCCAGCAGCCAGAGCGACGGGGGGGCCCAGGAGACCCAGTACTTC. Translated: CASSQSDGGAQETQYF.

The chain is built from TRBV7-2 and TRBJ2-6; 8 bases map to TRBD1. This CDR3 comprises 18 residues. V shed 5 bases, J shed 2 bases, and the junction held 11 bases outside the gene matches. Germline CDR1 SGHTA, CDR2 FQGNSA. CDR3 sequence reads: CASSGGTGLLTGANVLTF. The CDR3 bases are TGTGCCAGCAGCGGGGGGACAGGCCTGCTTACTGGGGCCAACGTCCTGACTTTC.

The chain uses TRBV4-3 and TRBJ2-7; 10 nucleotides line up with TRBD1. This CDR3 is 20 amino acids long. From germline, CDR1 is LGHNA and CDR2 YSLEER. Losses at the gene ends were 0 bases for V and 1 base for J; bases not matched to a gene: 15. In DNA, the CDR3 is TGCGCCAGCAGCCAAGACTACTCCGGGACAGGGGTCTCCCTGTCCTACGAGCAGTACTTC. Translating gives CASSQDYSGTGVSLSYEQYF.

The chain's CDR3 is CASSPQGAGNTEAFF. The CDR3 DNA reads TGTGCCAGCTCACCACAGGGGGCAGGAAACACTGAAGCTTTCTTT. The chain joins TRBV18 to TRBJ1-1; 7 nucleotides match TRBD1. J was trimmed by 2 bases and V by 1 base; bases with no gene match: 4. The CDR3 contains 15 residues. Germline lookup yields CDR1 KGHSH and CDR2 LQKENI.

The chain couples TRBV13 to TRBJ2-5, with 9 positions matching TRBD1. This CDR3 has 15 residues. In germline, CDR1 is PRHDT, CDR2 FYEKMQ (reference sequence). J lost 4 bases, V lost 5 bases, and 8 bases had no gene match. CDR3 sequence: CASSLKTGGGETQYF. Written as DNA, the CDR3 is TGTGCCAGCAGCCTGAAGACAGGGGGTGGAGAGACCCAGTACTTC.

This clone came up once. Here the CDR3 reads CASSGNRDGGNNEQFF. CDR3 nucleotides: TGCGCCAGCAGCGGAAACAGGGATGGGGGAAACAATGAGCAGTTCTTC. V is TRBV5-1 and J is TRBJ2-1; TRBD1 is a possible D gene (6 bases). V was clipped by 4 bases and J by 5 bases, with 19 bases between them. CDR1 is SGHRS, CDR2 YFSETQ, per germline. This CDR3 is built from 16 residues.

The rearrangement joins TRBV27 to TRBJ1-5; 10 bases match TRBD1. J was trimmed by 6 bases and V by 5 bases; bases with no gene match: 7. Germline values: CDR1 MNHEY, CDR2 SMNVEV (reference sequence). The CDR3 totals 15 residues. The CDR3: CASSLKTGGSQPQHF. CDR3 DNA: TGTGCCAGCAGTCTGAAGACAGGGGGCAGTCAGCCCCAGCATTTT.

The chain combines TRBV18 with TRBJ2-2; the match to TRBD2 covers 14 bases. CDR3 length equals 19 residues. Germline CDR1 KGHSH, CDR2 LQKENI. V gave up 0 bases and J gave up 9 bases; unmatched junction bases: 12. The CDR3 DNA is TGTGCCAGCTCACCACCGATGGGACTAGCGGGGGCTCCCTCTTGGGAGCTGTTTTTT. Translating gives CASSPPMGLAGAPSWELFF. The full variable domain, rest sourced from reference TRBV18 and TRBJ2-2, is NAGVMQNPRHLVRRRGQEARLRCSPMKGHSHVYWYRQLPEEGLKFMVYLQKENIIDESGMPKERFSAEFPKEGPSILRIQQVVRGDSAAYFCASSPPMGLAGAPSWELFFGEGSRLTVL.

The sample holds a few counts of this clone. The same CDR3 also results from other DNA sequences found in this sample. The gene calls are TRBV9 and TRBJ1-6, with a possible D match to TRBD1 (6 bases). With 0 bases removed from V and 5 bases from J, the gap between germline ends came to 9 bases. The V gene's germline CDR1 is SGDLS and CDR2 YYNGEE. This CDR3 spans 15 amino acids. The CDR3 loop is CASSVGGQDNSPLHF. The CDR3 bases are TGTGCCAGCAGCGTAGGGGGGCAGGATAATTCACCCCTCCACTTT.

V usage is TRBV7-2 and J usage is TRBJ2-1; D is unclear. Trimming stripped 1 base from V and 7 bases from J, with 8 bases between. This CDR3 spans 13 amino acids. Germline assignment: CDR1 SGHTA and CDR2 FQGNSA. The CDR3 nucleotides are TGTGCCAGCAGCTTAGTTTGGAGAAATGAGCAGTTCTTC. It is translated as CASSLVWRNEQFF.

The chain has TRBV2 and TRBJ1-2; D may be TRBD1 (6 bases). The CDR3 runs 14 residues. V shed 6 bases and J shed 6 bases, with 17 bases lying between them. CDR1 SNHLY and CDR2 FYNNEI come from the germline V gene. The CDR3 bases are TGTGCCAGCAGCGTCGGGACAATTAGCGATGGCTACACCTTC. Amino acids: CASSVGTISDGYTF.

The rearrangement joins TRBV5-1 to TRBJ1-1, with 11 bases that match TRBD1. The length of the CDR3 is 14 residues. V lost 7 bases and J lost 5; bases outside the gene matches: 7. Germline CDR1 SGHRS, CDR2 YFSETQ. CDR3 loop: CASHRGQGETEAFF. As DNA, the CDR3 is TGCGCCAGCCACCGGGGACAGGGGGAAACTGAAGCTTTCTTT.

The chain recombines TRBV6-5 with TRBJ2-5; maybe TRBD1 (6 bases). V lost 6 bases to trimming and J lost 5 bases, with 13 bases between them. The length of the CDR3 is 13 residues. Germline V CDR1 and CDR2: MNHEY, SVGAGI. The CDR3 coding sequence is TGTGCCAGCAGAGGCAGGGGATTGGAGACCCAGTACTTC. It translates to CASRGRGLETQYF.

This clone has just one count. The V call is TRBV5-8, the J call TRBJ2-2; a possible D gene is TRBD2 (6 bases). The length of the CDR3 is 15 residues. Trimming removed 0 bases from V and 6 bases from J, with 12 bases in between. CDR1 and CDR2 (germline): SGHTS, YDEGEE. The CDR3 here is CASSLAGGEAGELFF. The CDR3 DNA follows: TGTGCCAGCAGCTTGGCCGGCGGGGAGGCCGGGGAGCTGTTTTTT.

This clone has only one observation. The chain couples TRBV19 to TRBJ1-5; D is undetermined. Germline CDR1 is LNHDA and CDR2 is SQIVND (reference sequence). With 2 bases removed from V and 5 bases from J, the gap between germline ends came to 7 bases. This CDR3 is 13 amino acids long. The CDR3 bases are TGTGCCAGTAGTATACAGGAGGATCAGCCCCAGCATTTT. This gives the protein CASSIQEDQPQHF.

This chain's CDR3 is CASSLTPGGPEAFF. CDR3 DNA: TGTGCCAGTAGTCTCACTCCAGGGGGCCCTGAAGCTTTCTTT. V is TRBV19 and J is TRBJ1-1, with 8 bases identical to TRBD1. CDR3 size: 14 residues. CDR1 is LNHDA and CDR2 is SQIVND in the germline V gene (reference sequence). After removal of 5 bases from V and 6 bases from J, the junction contained 8 bases not matched to a gene.

This sequence joins TRBV27 and TRBJ2-2; a possible D gene is TRBD1 (6 bases). This CDR3 spans 15 amino acids. Trimming removed 6 bases from V and 1 base from J, with 12 bases in between. CDR1 and CDR2 (germline): MNHEY, SMNVEV (reference sequence). The CDR3 DNA is TGTGCCAGCAGCCCGGACAGACGGAACACCGGGGAGCTGTTTTTT. This translates into CASSPDRRNTGELFF.